Sequencing of this T cell receptor (beta chain) was carried out in a study of T cell repertoires in ileal Crohn's disease. Trimming removed 1 base at V and 5 bases at J, with 8 bases between. CDR3 length equals 13 residues. CDR1 SQVTM and CDR2 ANQGSEA come from the germline V gene. Whole-study results and caveats: Clonality above 26.8% at surgery always came with endoscopic recurrence.

Some clones are missing from TCRdb's copy, which holds only in-frame ones; the method was immunoSEQ multiplex PCR. The data contain some 5,000 clones, around 85% of them singletons. Of note for this clone: Its target is unknown.

The source material was ileal tissue. This sequence was found in an adult with Crohn's disease. J is TRBJ1-4 and V is TRBV29-1; no definite D call. Here the CDR3 reads CSVEGYGNEKLFF. CDR3 nucleotide sequence: TGCAGCGTTGAAGGGTACGGGAATGAAAAACTGTTTTTT.